This is a list of T cell receptor beta chains from one sample in a study of T-cell memory formation after mild COVID-19. TCRdb used MiXCR to reprocess the 5' RACE reads, holding one entry per CDR3 protein. Of some 600,000 distinct CDR3 sequences detected, 15% to 20% appear once; the ten largest clones hold about 8.6%. The specimen was PBMCs or a T cell subset sorted from them (not recorded which). The receptors were gathered from an adult woman who had mild COVID-19 (a few samples of this study predate the infection). Cell type and time point are not known. Both conserved end residues are part of each CDR3. A D gene is named only where the DNA matches it firmly.

TRBV4-1	TRBJ1-5	NA	15	CASSSTGLSNQPQHF
TRBV27	TRBJ2-7	TRBD2	15	CASSSGLAGVDEQYF
TRBV12-3/TRBV12-4	TRBJ1-5	NA	15	CASRQDALAHSPQHF
TRBV12-3/TRBV12-4	TRBJ1-2	NA	12	CASSLIISGYTF
TRBV20-1	TRBJ2-5	NA	14	CSATKPGLEETQYF
TRBV7-9	TRBJ1-2	TRBD1	14	CASSIAQGAYGYTF
TRBV19	TRBJ1-1	TRBD1	16	CASRAGTGGRYTEAFF
TRBV4-2	TRBJ2-2	TRBD2	16	CASSPTWTSATGELFF
TRBV5-1	TRBJ2-7	TRBD1	14	CASRKQGAGDEQYF
TRBV6-5	TRBJ1-5	TRBD1	17	CASGPGQGSLNHQPQHF
TRBV20-1	TRBJ2-3	NA	15	CSARDPGSITDTQYF
TRBV5-5	TRBJ1-4	TRBD1	14	CASSPGQGIEKLFF
TRBV4-2	TRBJ1-1	NA	19	CASSHLVLSLRGMNTEAFF
TRBV20-1	TRBJ2-5	NA	13	CSRHGGAIETQYF
TRBV13	TRBJ1-2	NA	14	CASTPWGLIYGYTF
TRBV5-1	TRBJ1-2	NA	15	CASSFEGGTAYGYTF
TRBV5-1	TRBJ2-3	TRBD1	13	CASSFRTGDTQYF
TRBV7-2	TRBJ2-3	TRBD2	15	CASSNGLAGRGTQYF
TRBV24-1	TRBJ2-2	TRBD1	15	CATSWTGLDTGELFF
TRBV4-1	TRBJ2-4	TRBD2	17	CASSRAGGRVDKNIQYF
TRBV7-9	TRBJ2-5	NA	15	CASSPPGPYQETQYF
TRBV7-8	TRBJ2-5	TRBD1	16	CASSPGRDRPQETQYF
TRBV20-1	TRBJ1-5	NA	15	CSARKGDFSNQPQHF
TRBV27	TRBJ2-7	NA	13	CASSLTRGYEQYF
TRBV20-1	TRBJ2-5	NA	14	CSAEEPTAQETQYF
TRBV29-1	TRBJ2-7	NA	11	CSVVGKYEQYF
TRBV5-1	TRBJ2-3	NA	15	CASSLDSPDTDTQYF
TRBV5-1	TRBJ2-7	NA	16	CASSMGSSATQYEQYF
TRBV19	TRBJ2-7	TRBD2	13	CASSPSGRREQYF
TRBV12-3/TRBV12-4	TRBJ2-1	TRBD2	14	CASSPISGRAEQFF
TRBV5-1	TRBJ2-1	TRBD2	16	CASSLVLAGGTNEQFF
TRBV10-3	TRBJ1-1	NA	13	CAISEVSNTEAFF
TRBV20-1	TRBJ1-6	NA	14	CSASWGARNSPLHF
TRBV2	TRBJ2-3	NA	14	CASSRGVGGDTQYF
TRBV29-1	TRBJ1-2	NA	12	CSVVRTDYGYTF
TRBV7-9	TRBJ2-5	TRBD1	17	CASSSKRTGGALETQYF
TRBV4-2	TRBJ2-1	NA	17	CASSQGGPRSSYNEQFF
TRBV15	TRBJ2-1	NA	13	CATSRDWGDEQFF
TRBV5-5	TRBJ2-5	NA	13	CASSFVGQETQYF
TRBV6-5	TRBJ1-2	NA	14	CASSRAGTPHGYTF